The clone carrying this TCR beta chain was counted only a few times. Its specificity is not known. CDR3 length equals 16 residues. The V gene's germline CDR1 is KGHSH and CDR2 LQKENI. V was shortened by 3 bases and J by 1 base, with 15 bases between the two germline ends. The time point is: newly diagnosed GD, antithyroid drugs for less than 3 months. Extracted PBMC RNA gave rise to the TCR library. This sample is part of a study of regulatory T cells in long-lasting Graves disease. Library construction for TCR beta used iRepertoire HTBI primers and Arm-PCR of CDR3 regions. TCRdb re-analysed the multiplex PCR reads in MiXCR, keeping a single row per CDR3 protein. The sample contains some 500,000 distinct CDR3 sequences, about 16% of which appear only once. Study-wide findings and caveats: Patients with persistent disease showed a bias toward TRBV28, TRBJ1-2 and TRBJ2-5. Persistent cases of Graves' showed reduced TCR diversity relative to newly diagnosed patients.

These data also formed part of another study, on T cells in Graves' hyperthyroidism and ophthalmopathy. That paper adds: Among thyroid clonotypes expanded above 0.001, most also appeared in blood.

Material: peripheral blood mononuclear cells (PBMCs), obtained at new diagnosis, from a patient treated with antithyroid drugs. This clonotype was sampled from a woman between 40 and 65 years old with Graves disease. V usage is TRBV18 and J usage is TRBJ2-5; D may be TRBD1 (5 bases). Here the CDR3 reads CASSPGRGTLQETQYF. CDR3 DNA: TGTGCCAGCTCACCGGGAAGGGGCACACTCCAAGAGACCCAGTACTTC.